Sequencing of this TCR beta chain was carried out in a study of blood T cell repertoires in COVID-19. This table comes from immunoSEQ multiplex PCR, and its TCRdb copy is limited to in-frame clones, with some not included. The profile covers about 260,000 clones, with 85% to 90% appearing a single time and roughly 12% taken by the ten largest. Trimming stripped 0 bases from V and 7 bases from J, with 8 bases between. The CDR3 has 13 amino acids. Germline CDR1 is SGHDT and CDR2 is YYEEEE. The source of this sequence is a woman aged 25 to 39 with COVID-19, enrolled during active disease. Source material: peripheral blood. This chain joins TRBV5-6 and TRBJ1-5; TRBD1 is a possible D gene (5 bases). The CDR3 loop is CASSLAGVQPQHF. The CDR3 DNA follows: TGTGCCAGCAGCTTGGCGGGGGTCCAGCCCCAGCATTTT. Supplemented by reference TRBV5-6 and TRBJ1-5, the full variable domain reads DAGVTQSPTHLIKTRGQQVTLRCSPKSGHDTVSWYQQALGQGPQFIFQYYEEEERQRGNFPDRFSGHQFPNYSSELNVNALLLGDSALYLCASSLAGVQPQHFGDGTRLSIL.